This entry features one T cell receptor beta chain sequence. Antigen: not known. The entry originates in a study of OX40 agonist ivuxolimab in advanced cancers. Across the whole study: The dose of intravenous ivuxolimab that patients received every 2 weeks ranged from 0.01 to 10 mg/kg. Patients with prior anti-PD-1, anti-PD-L1 or anti-CTLA-4 therapy were eligible; 35% to 50% had some.

The CDR3 contains 13 residues. V was cut by 6 bases and J by 5 bases, with 12 bases left in between. Germline V gives CDR1 SNHLY, CDR2 FYNNEI. Clones were sequenced by immunoSEQ multiplex PCR, and TCRdb holds only the in-frame ones, with some missing. The profile covers 70,000 to 95,000 clones, with roughly 93% appearing a single time and over 0.65% taken by the ten largest. Study-wide results and caveats: Nonresponders included some who also had low normalized T-cell clonal expansion. Fewer expanded clones were found on average in CD4+ than in CD8+ T cells.

This clonotype originated in an adult with an advanced solid tumor such as melanoma, head and neck, liver or kidney cancer. Sequenced material: CD4+ or CD8+ T cells sorted from blood, taken in a trial of the OX40 agonist ivuxolimab. The chain joins TRBV2 to TRBJ2-3; D remains unclear. CDR3 DNA: TGTGCCAGCAGGGGATGGGCCGAAGATACGCAGTATTTT. Amino acid sequence: CASRGWAEDTQYF. Looking up the rest from reference TRBV2 and TRBJ2-3 gives the full variable domain: EPEVTQTPSHQVTQMGQEVILRCVPISNHLYFYWYRQILGQKVEFLVSFYNNEISEKSEIFDDQFSVERPDGSNFTLKIRSTKLEDSAMYFCASRGWAEDTQYFGPGTRLTVL.